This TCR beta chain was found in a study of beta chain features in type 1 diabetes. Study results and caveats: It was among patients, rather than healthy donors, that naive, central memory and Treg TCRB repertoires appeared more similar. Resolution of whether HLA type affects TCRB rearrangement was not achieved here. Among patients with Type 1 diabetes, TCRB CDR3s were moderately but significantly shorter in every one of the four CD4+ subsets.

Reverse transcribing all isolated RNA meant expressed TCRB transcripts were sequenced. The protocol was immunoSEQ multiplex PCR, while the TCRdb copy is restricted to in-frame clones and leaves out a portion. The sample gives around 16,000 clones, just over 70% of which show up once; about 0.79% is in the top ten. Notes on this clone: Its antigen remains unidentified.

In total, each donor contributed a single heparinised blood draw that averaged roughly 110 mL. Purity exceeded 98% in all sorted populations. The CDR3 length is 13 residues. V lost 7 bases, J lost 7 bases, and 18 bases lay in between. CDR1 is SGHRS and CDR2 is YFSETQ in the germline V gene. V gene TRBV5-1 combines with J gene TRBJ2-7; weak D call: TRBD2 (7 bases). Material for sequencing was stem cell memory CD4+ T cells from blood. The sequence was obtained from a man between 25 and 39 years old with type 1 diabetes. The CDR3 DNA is TGCGCCAGCGGGGGCCCCGGGGGGCTTGAGCAGTACTTC. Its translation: CASGGPGGLEQYF.